The clone carrying this TCR beta chain was observed a few times. This sample was included in a study of blood T cell repertoires in COVID-19. Trimming pared 4 bases from V and 1 base from J, leaving 5 bases between. Germline values: CDR1 LNHDA, CDR2 SQIVND (reference sequence). The CDR3 runs 13 residues. Under the authors' procedure: From reference gene primer amplification, estimates of nucleated cell counts were derived. Profiled with immunoSEQ multiplex PCR; TCRdb holds only in-frame clones, not every one. D and trimming were read from the DNA, whereas the V and J calls and clone size are those reported in that table. The table records fewer than 300,000 clones, approximately 77% of them present only once.

V usage is TRBV19 and J usage is TRBJ1-5; unclear D gene. The clonotype was recovered from a young woman with acute or convalescent COVID-19. The specimen was peripheral blood. CDR3 sequence reads: CASSRGSNQPQHF. The CDR3 DNA is TGTGCCAGTAGTAGAGGGAGCAATCAGCCCCAGCATTTT.